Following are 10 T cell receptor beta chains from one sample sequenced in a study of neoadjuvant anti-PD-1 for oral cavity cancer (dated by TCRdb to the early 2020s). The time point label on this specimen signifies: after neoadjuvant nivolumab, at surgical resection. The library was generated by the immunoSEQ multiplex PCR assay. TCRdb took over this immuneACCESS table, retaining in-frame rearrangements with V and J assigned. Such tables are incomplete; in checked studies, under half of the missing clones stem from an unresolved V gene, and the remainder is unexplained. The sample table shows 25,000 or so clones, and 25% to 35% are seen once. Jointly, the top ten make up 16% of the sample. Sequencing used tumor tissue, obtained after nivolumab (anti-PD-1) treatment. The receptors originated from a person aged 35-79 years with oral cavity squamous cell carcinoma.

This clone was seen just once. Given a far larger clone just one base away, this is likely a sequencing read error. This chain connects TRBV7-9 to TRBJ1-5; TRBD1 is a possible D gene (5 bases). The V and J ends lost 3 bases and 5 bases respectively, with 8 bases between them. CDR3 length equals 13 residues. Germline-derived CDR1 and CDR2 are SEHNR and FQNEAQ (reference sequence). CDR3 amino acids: CASSLAGDQPQHF. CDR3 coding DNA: TGTGCCAGCAGCTTGGCGGGGGATCAGCCCCAGCATTTT.

The DNA for the CDR3 is TGTGCCAGCAGTCCTTGGGTGAACACTGAAGCTTTCTTT. Protein sequence: CASSPWVNTEAFF. V is TRBV27 and J is TRBJ1-1, with D unresolved. There are 13 residues in the CDR3. V shed 5 bases and J shed 0 bases, with 7 bases lying between them. In germline, CDR1 is MNHEY, CDR2 SMNVEV (reference sequence).

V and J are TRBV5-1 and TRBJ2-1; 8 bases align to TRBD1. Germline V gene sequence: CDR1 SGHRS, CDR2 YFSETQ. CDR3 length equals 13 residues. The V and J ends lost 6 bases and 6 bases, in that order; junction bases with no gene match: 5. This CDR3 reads CASKTGVGNEQFF. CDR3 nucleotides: TGCGCCAGCAAGACAGGGGTAGGCAATGAGCAGTTCTTC.

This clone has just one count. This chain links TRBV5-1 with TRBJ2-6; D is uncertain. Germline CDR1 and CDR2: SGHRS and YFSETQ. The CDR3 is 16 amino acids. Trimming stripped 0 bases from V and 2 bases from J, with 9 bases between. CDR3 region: CASSLVGSTGANVLTF. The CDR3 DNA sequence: TGCGCCAGCAGCTTGGTGGGCTCTACTGGGGCCAACGTCCTGACTTTC.

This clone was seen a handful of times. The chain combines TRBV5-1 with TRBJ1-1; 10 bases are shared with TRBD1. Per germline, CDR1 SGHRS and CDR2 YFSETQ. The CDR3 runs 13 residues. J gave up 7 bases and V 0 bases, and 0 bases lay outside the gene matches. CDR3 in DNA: TGCGCCAGCAGCTTGGGGGACAGGGGTGAAGCTTTCTTT. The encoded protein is CASSLGDRGEAFF.

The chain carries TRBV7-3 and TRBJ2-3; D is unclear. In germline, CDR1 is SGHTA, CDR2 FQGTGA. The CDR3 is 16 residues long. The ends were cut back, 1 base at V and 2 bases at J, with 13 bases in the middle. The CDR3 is CASSLSSTSLTDTQYF. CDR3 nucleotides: TGTGCCAGCAGCTTAAGTAGCACAAGTCTCACAGATACGCAGTATTTT.

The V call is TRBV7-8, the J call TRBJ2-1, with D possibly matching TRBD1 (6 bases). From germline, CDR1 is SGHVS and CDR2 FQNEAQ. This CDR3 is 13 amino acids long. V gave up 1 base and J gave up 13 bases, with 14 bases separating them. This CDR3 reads CASSLEASGVQFF. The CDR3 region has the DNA TGTGCCAGCAGCTTAGAGGCGTCAGGGGTACAGTTCTTC. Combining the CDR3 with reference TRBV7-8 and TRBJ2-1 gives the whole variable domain GAGVSQSPRYKVAKRGQDVALRCDPISGHVSLFWYQQALGQGPEFLTYFQNEAQLDKSGLPSDRFFAERPEGSVSTLKIQRTQQEDSAVYLCASSLEASGVQFFGPGTRLTVL.

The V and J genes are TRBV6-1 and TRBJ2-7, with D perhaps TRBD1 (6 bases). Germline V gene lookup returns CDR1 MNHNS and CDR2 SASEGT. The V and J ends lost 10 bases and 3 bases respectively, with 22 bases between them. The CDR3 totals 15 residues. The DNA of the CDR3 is TGTGCCATCCGAAATTCCGGGACAACCTACTACGAGCAGTACTTC. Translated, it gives CAIRNSGTTYYEQYF.

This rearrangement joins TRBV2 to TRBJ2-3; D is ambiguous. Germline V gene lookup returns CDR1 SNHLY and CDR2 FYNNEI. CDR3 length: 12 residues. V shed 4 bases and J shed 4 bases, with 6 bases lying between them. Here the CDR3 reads CASSGEADTQYF. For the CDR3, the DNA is TGTGCCAGCAGTGGGGAAGCAGATACGCAGTATTTT.

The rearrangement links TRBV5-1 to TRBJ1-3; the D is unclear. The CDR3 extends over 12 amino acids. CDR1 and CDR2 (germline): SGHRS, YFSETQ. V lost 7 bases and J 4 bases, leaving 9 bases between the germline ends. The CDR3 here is CASGTEGNTIYF. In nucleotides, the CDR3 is TGCGCCAGCGGTACGGAAGGAAACACCATATATTTT.